Below, 28 T cell receptor beta chains from the same sample are listed, as sequenced in a study of neurological immune-mediated disorders. TCRdb re-called the 5' RACE reads with MiXCR, one entry per CDR3 protein. There are some 95,000 distinct CDR3 sequences in the sample; 3% to 4% occur only once, and 5% to 7.5% lies in the top ten. The sequencing input was PBMCs. These receptors came from a young woman with multiple sclerosis.

This clonotype was counted many times. CDR3 region: CASREGASLQVYGYTF. Here the CDR3 DNA reads TGTGCCAGCAGGGAGGGAGCTAGCCTACAAGTCTATGGCTACACCTTC. This rearrangement joins TRBV6-5 to TRBJ1-2; D is unresolved. Germline V gene data show CDR1 as MNHEY and CDR2 as SVGAGI. Between the trimmed V and J ends, which lost 6 bases and 4 bases, there was a span of 21 bases. The CDR3 loop spans 16 amino acids.

Ten or more counts support this clonotype. The chain uses TRBV12-3 or TRBV12-4 and TRBJ1-1; 8 bases match TRBD1. The junction had 6 bases not matched to a gene; V was cut back by 2 bases and J by 1 base. The CDR3 has 16 amino acids. The CDR3 loop reads CASSLYRGGGNTEAFF. The CDR3 nucleotides read TGTGCCAGCAGTTTATACAGGGGGGGTGGGAACACTGAAGCTTTCTTT.

This clonotype was seen only a few times. A much larger clone lies one base from this, so it may be a read error. The chain recombines TRBV3-1 with TRBJ1-2; D is ambiguous. The CDR3 extends over 11 amino acids. The germline V gene has CDR1 LGHDT and CDR2 YNNKEL (reference sequence). The CDR3 sequence: CDSSQQYGYTF. CDR3 coding DNA: TGTGACAGCAGCCAACAATATGGCTACACCTTC.

This clonotype was picked up many times. The chain uses TRBV20-1 and TRBJ2-1; 9 bases match TRBD2. This CDR3 is built from 15 residues. Germline loops: CDR1 DFQATT, CDR2 SNEGSKA (reference sequence). V trimming: 0 bases; J trimming: 2 bases; junction bases outside the gene matches: 2. CDR3 bases: TGCAGTGCTAGAGAGCTAGCGGGACCCTACAATGAGCAGTTCTTC. This encodes CSARELAGPYNEQFF.

This clonotype occurred many times. The rearrangement uses TRBV18 and TRBJ2-4; D tentatively fits TRBD1 or TRBD2 (5 bases each). Germline loops: CDR1 KGHSH, CDR2 LQKENI. Trimming left V 4 bases short and J 8 bases short, with 12 bases between. This CDR3 comprises 13 residues. As DNA, the CDR3 is TGTGCCAGCTCACGGGACGTCGGAGACATTCAGTACTTC. Encoded protein: CASSRDVGDIQYF.

There are many counts of this clonotype. V gene TRBV18 combines with J gene TRBJ1-4; D is perhaps TRBD1 (6 bases). CDR1 is KGHSH and CDR2 is LQKENI in the germline V gene. V lost 6 bases, J lost 5 bases, and 10 bases lay in between. The CDR3 length is 13 residues. The CDR3 coding sequence is TGTGCCAGCTCTCCAGGGGAGAATGAAAAACTGTTTTTT. Amino acids: CASSPGENEKLFF.

This clonotype was seen many times. The genes are TRBV12-3 or TRBV12-4 and TRBJ2-6; possibly TRBD1 for D (6 bases). The CDR3 is 15 amino acids. V was shortened by 6 bases and J by 4 bases, with 13 bases between the two germline ends. The CDR3 region is CASRIQGKGANVLTF. In nucleotides, the CDR3 is TGTGCCAGCAGAATCCAGGGGAAAGGGGCCAACGTCCTGACTTTC.

This clonotype has at least ten counts. The chain is built from TRBV3-1 and TRBJ2-7; 9 nucleotides agree with TRBD1. V trimming: 4 bases; J trimming: 3 bases; junction bases outside the gene matches: 1. The CDR3 loop spans 13 amino acids. CDR1 LGHDT and CDR2 YNNKEL come from the germline V gene (reference sequence). CDR3 sequence: CASSRQGVYEQYF. CDR3 bases: TGTGCCAGCAGCCGACAGGGGGTCTACGAGCAGTACTTC.

This clonotype was detected many times. This sequence joins TRBV3-1 and TRBJ1-6; D is unresolved. Trimming removed 4 bases at V and 7 bases at J, with 5 bases between. Germline V gene sequence: CDR1 LGHDT, CDR2 YNNKEL (reference sequence). The CDR3 consists of 12 residues. The CDR3 nucleotides are TGTGCCAGCAGCCCGGGAAATTCACCCCTCCACTTT. Translation gives CASSPGNSPLHF.

This clonotype was found a few times. The rearrangement joins TRBV3-1 to TRBJ2-7; D is possibly TRBD1 (5 bases). This CDR3 is built from 16 residues. Germline V CDR1 and CDR2: LGHDT, YNNKEL (reference sequence). V lost 4 bases to trimming and J lost 0 bases, with 16 bases between them. The chain's CDR3 is CASSPYNADNSYEQYF. The CDR3 DNA is TGTGCCAGCAGCCCCTACAACGCGGACAACTCCTACGAGCAGTACTTC.

There are many counts of this clonotype. The genes are TRBV12-3 or TRBV12-4 and TRBJ2-6; D not resolved. CDR3 length: 15 amino acids. V was clipped by 0 bases and J by 2 bases, with 5 bases between them. The DNA of the CDR3 is TGTGCCAGCAGTTTAGCAGGGACTGGGGCCAACGTCCTGACTTTC. As protein: CASSLAGTGANVLTF.

This clonotype occurred many times. The V call is TRBV5-5, the J call TRBJ1-1; 7 bases align to TRBD1. CDR1 and CDR2 (germline): SGHKS, YYEKEE (reference sequence). After removal of 4 bases from V and 7 bases from J, the junction contained 7 bases not matched to a gene. CDR3 size: 13 residues. CDR3 nucleotide sequence: TGTGCCAGCAGCCTTGACAGGGACCTTGAAGCTTTCTTT. As protein: CASSLDRDLEAFF.

Ten or more counts support this clonotype. The chain uses TRBV9 and TRBJ2-1, with D maybe TRBD1 (6 bases). Germline-derived CDR1 and CDR2 are SGDLS and YYNGEE. The CDR3 consists of 16 residues. The V gene lost 3 bases and the J gene lost 1 base, with 14 bases spanning the gap. The CDR3 sequence: CASSARDKESYNEQFF. The DNA for the CDR3 is TGTGCCAGCAGCGCCCGGGACAAAGAATCCTACAATGAGCAGTTCTTC.

This clonotype came up many times. The V gene is TRBV20-1, the J gene TRBJ2-1, with 7 positions matching TRBD2. The germline gives CDR1 DFQATT, CDR2 SNEGSKA (reference sequence). V lost 2 bases, J lost 5 bases, and 6 bases stayed unmatched. The CDR3 sequence is 14 residues long. CDR3 in DNA: TGCAGTGCTAGACCGGGACTAAATGACAATGAGCAGTTCTTC. It is translated as CSARPGLNDNEQFF.

This clonotype was counted at least ten times. This chain uses TRBV11-2 with TRBJ2-1; 7 bases fit TRBD2. V gave up 7 bases and J gave up 1 base; unmatched junction bases: 7. The CDR3 runs to 15 residues. Germline CDR1 reads SGHAT; CDR2 reads FQNNGV. CDR3 amino acids: CASNDRTSSYNEQFF. In nucleotides, the CDR3 is TGTGCCAGCAACGATCGGACTAGTTCCTACAATGAGCAGTTCTTC. Complete variable domain (other parts from reference TRBV11-2 and TRBJ2-1): EAGVAQSPRYKIIEKRQSVAFWCNPISGHATLYWYQQILGQGPKLLIQFQNNGVVDDSQLPKDRFSAERLKGVDSTLKIQPAKLEDSAVYLCASNDRTSSYNEQFFGPGTRLTVL.

This clonotype was seen at least ten times. This chain links TRBV5-1 with TRBJ2-2; D might be TRBD1 (5 bases). The germline V gene has CDR1 SGHRS and CDR2 YFSETQ. The length of the CDR3 is 20 residues. Trimming cost V 0 bases and J 0 bases, with 21 bases left between them. CDR3 sequence: CASSLEPSGTGSSNTGELFF. CDR3 nucleotide sequence: TGCGCCAGCAGCTTGGAACCGTCAGGAACAGGCTCCTCGAACACCGGGGAGCTGTTTTTT.

In its sample, this clonotype was seen many times. This chain joins TRBV24-1 and TRBJ2-5; D remains ambiguous. Looked up from germline, CDR1 is KGHDR and CDR2 is SFDVKD. This CDR3 contains 11 residues. Trimming shortened V by 5 bases and J by 4 bases, and 4 bases separated the two germline ends. The DNA of the CDR3 is TGTGCCACCAGTGCCGGAGAGACCCAGTACTTC. This gives the protein CATSAGETQYF.

Ten or more counts support this clonotype. The V gene is TRBV7-9, the J gene TRBJ1-1; D might be TRBD1 (6 bases). The CDR3 is made up of 15 amino acids. Germline V gene data show CDR1 as SEHNR and CDR2 as FQNEAQ (reference sequence). The germline V and J ends were trimmed by 3 bases and 0 bases, with 11 bases remaining between them. CDR3 sequence reads: CASSFPGGLNTEAFF. Here the CDR3 DNA reads TGTGCCAGCAGCTTCCCCGGGGGGCTGAACACTGAAGCTTTCTTT.

Many counts were recorded for this clonotype. The J gene is TRBJ1-3, the V gene TRBV7-9; D is perhaps TRBD1 (6 bases). Germline V gene data show CDR1 as SEHNR and CDR2 as FQNEAQ (reference sequence). V was clipped by 8 bases and J by 3 bases, with 11 bases between them. The CDR3 runs to 13 residues. CDR3 in DNA: TGTGCCAGCGAAACAGGGTTTGGAAACACCATATATTTT. Its protein product is CASETGFGNTIYF.

This chain links TRBV2 with TRBJ1-5, with D unclear. V lost 6 bases, J lost 0 bases, and 9 bases lay in between. CDR1 is SNHLY and CDR2 is FYNNEI in the germline V gene. This CDR3 has 14 residues. The CDR3 loop is CASRRTDSNQPQHF. CDR3 sequence (DNA): TGTGCCAGCAGAAGGACGGATAGCAATCAGCCCCAGCATTTT.

This clonotype showed up many times. The J gene is TRBJ1-1, the V gene TRBV7-2; D not resolved. V shed 6 bases and J shed 11 bases, with 22 bases lying between them. Germline CDR1 reads SGHTA; CDR2 reads FQGNSA. The CDR3 extends over 14 amino acids. CDR3 protein: CASSSKVQRERAFF. CDR3 in DNA: TGTGCCAGCAGTTCAAAGGTACAGAGGGAGAGGGCTTTCTTT.

This clonotype was seen at least ten times. This chain links TRBV5-5 with TRBJ1-1; unclear D gene. CDR1 is SGHKS and CDR2 is YYEKEE in the germline V gene (reference sequence). The V gene lost 0 bases and the J gene lost 4 bases, with 10 bases spanning the gap. This CDR3 comprises 14 residues. Here the CDR3 reads CASSLEWGSTEAFF. The CDR3 bases are TGTGCCAGCAGCTTGGAGTGGGGTTCCACTGAAGCTTTCTTT.

Many counts were recorded for this clonotype. The rearrangement links TRBV20-1 to TRBJ1-5; no firm D call. CDR3 length equals 16 residues. The germline gives CDR1 DFQATT, CDR2 SNEGSKA (reference sequence). Trimming took 2 bases from V and 2 from J, leaving 16 bases between them. The CDR3 protein is CSARYPGVGGNQPQHF. The CDR3 bases are TGCAGTGCTAGATACCCGGGCGTAGGCGGCAATCAGCCCCAGCATTTT.

This clonotype was counted between two and nine times. V is TRBV12-3 or TRBV12-4 and J is TRBJ1-6; D remains unclear. The length of the CDR3 is 14 residues. V shed 5 bases and J shed 6 bases, with 11 bases lying between them. CDR3 DNA: TGTGCCAGCAGTCTATGGCAAACTAATTCACCCCTCCACTTT. It yields the protein CASSLWQTNSPLHF.

This clonotype was picked up many times. The chain couples TRBV20-1 to TRBJ2-3; no definite D call. V was cut by 0 bases and J by 0 bases, with 7 bases left in between. Per the germline V gene, CDR1 is DFQATT and CDR2 is SNEGSKA (reference sequence). The CDR3 length is 14 residues. The CDR3 bases are TGCAGTGCTAGAGATCCTCGTAGCACAGATACGCAGTATTTT. Residues: CSARDPRSTDTQYF.

This clonotype has ten or more counts. The J gene is TRBJ1-1, the V gene TRBV12-3 or TRBV12-4, with D hard to call. The CDR3 consists of 15 residues. Trimming pared 3 bases from V and 0 bases from J, leaving 11 bases between. CDR3 loop: CASSFPMGLNTEAFF. CDR3 sequence (DNA): TGTGCCAGCAGTTTCCCTATGGGCCTGAACACTGAAGCTTTCTTT.

This clonotype was seen ten or more times. The chain has TRBV20-1 and TRBJ1-5; TRBD1 is a possible D gene (5 bases). The CDR3 totals 17 residues. Trimming pared 1 base from V and 0 bases from J, leaving 16 bases between. Germline values: CDR1 DFQATT, CDR2 SNEGSKA (reference sequence). DNA for the CDR3: TGCAGTGCTAGAGGTGGGCCGGGGGGGAATAGCAATCAGCCCCAGCATTTT. The encoded protein is CSARGGPGGNSNQPQHF.

This clonotype was counted at least ten times. The CDR3 sequence is CASSLATGSPEAFF. The CDR3 nucleotides are TGTGCCAGCAGTTTAGCGACAGGCTCACCTGAAGCTTTCTTT. V usage is TRBV12-3 or TRBV12-4 and J usage is TRBJ1-1, with a weak D call TRBD1 (6 bases). Trimming shortened V by 0 bases and J by 6 bases, and 11 bases separated the two germline ends. The CDR3 totals 14 residues.